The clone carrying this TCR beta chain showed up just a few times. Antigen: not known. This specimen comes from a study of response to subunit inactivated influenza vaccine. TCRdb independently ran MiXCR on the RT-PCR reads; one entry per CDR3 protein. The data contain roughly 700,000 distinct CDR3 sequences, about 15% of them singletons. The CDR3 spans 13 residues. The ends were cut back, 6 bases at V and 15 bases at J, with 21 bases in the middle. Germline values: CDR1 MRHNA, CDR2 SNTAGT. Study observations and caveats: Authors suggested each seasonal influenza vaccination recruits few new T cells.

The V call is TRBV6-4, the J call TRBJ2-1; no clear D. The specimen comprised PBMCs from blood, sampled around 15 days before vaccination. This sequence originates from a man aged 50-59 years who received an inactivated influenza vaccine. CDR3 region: CASSPGPFEGLFF. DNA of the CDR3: TGTGCCAGCAGCCCAGGCCCCTTTGAAGGGCTGTTCTTC.